In its sample, the clone carrying this T cell receptor (beta chain) was seen a few times. Antigen: not known. The record originates from a study of blood T cells in healthy people across ages. General observations from the study: Relative to aged donors, long-lived donors carried more naive CD4+ cells and displayed higher diversity. Bulk PBMC profiling left naive and antigen-experienced comparisons inconclusive. Percentage of naive T cells showed a strong correlation with TCR beta diversity.

Together with a sample-barcoded 5' primer, a J-beta primer mix was included in a second PCR lasting roughly 7 to 11 cycles. TCRdb redid the calling of the 5' RACE reads with MiXCR, one entry per CDR3 protein. The sample holds over a million distinct CDR3 sequences, 40% to 55% seen once. This CDR3 region has 17 residues. CDR1 and CDR2 from the germline V gene are SGHRS and YFSETQ. Trimming removed 1 base from V and 7 bases from J; junction bases left unmatched: 12. This chain uses TRBV5-1 with TRBJ2-7; 12 positions agree with TRBD1. Material for sequencing was blood. The TCR was taken from a woman aged 60-70 years in good health. The CDR3 nucleotides read TGCGCCAGCAGCTTGAGCTTCTCCGGGACAGGGGGCGCAGAGCAGTACTTC. It translates to CASSLSFSGTGGAEQYF.